This T cell receptor (beta chain) originates from a study of T cell responses to AZD1222 COVID-19 vaccine. Study summary: Combined were second doses at about 4 or about 12 weeks.

Sequenced by immunoSEQ multiplex PCR; TCRdb stores in-frame clones only, minus some. The data show roughly 120,000 clones, around 90% seen once. With regard to this clone: Antigen: not known.

CDR1 and CDR2 (germline): SGHTS, YDEGEE. J lost 2 bases, V lost 1 base, and 6 bases had no gene match. The CDR3 length is 16 residues. Study results and limitations: There were mostly white British donors and more females than males, and clonal diversity was possibly underestimated. Only a handful of AZD1222 recipients, roughly 6 in all, had baseline seropositivity.

The receptor comes from an adult in good health. V is TRBV5-8 and J is TRBJ2-7; 10 bases line up with TRBD1. Sequencing used peripheral blood, obtained on day 0 of AZD1222 vaccination. The CDR3 bases are TGTGCCAGCAGCTTGTTTGGGACAGGGGACGCCTACGAGCAGTACTTC. Translated: CASSLFGTGDAYEQYF.